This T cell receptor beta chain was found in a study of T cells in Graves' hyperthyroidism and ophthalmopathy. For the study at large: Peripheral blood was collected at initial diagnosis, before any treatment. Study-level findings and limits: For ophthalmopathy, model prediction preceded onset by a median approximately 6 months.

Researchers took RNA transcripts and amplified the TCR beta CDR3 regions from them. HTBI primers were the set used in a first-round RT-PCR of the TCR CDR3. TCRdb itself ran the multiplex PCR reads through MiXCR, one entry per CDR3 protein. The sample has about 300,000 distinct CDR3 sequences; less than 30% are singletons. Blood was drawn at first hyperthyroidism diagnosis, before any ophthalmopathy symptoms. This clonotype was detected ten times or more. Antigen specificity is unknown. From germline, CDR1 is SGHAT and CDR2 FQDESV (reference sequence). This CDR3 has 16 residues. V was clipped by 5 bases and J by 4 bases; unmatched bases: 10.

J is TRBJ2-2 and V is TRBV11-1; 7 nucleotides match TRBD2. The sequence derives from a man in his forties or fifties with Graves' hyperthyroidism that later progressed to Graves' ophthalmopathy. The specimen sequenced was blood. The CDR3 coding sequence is TGTGCCAGCAGCCCAAGCGGGTCTAGCGGCACCGGGGAGCTGTTTTTT. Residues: CASSPSGSSGTGELFF.